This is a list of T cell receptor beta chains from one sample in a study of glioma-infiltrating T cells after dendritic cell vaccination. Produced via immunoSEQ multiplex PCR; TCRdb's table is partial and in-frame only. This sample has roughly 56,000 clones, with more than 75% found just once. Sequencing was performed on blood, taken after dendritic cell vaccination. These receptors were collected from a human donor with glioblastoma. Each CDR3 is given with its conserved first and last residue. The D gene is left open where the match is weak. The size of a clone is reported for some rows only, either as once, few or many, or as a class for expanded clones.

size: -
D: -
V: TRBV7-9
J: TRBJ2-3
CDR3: CASSLGTSTDTQYF
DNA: TGTGCCAGCAGCTTAGGGACTAGCACAGATACGCAGTATTTT

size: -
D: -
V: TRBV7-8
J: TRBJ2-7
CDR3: CASSFVQSSYEQYF
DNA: TGTGCCAGCAGCTTTGTACAGAGCTCCTACGAGCAGTACTTC

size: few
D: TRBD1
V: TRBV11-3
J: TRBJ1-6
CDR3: CASSFTGTGSSPLHF
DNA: TGTGCCAGCAGCTTCACCGGGACAGGGAGTTCACCCCTCCACTTT

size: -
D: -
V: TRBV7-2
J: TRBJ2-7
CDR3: CASSFPGTHYEQYF
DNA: TGTGCCAGCAGCTTCCCCGGGACTCACTACGAGCAGTACTTC

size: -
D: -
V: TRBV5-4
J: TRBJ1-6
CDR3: CASSLRLDSPLHF
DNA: TGTGCCAGCAGCCTCCGACTGGATTCACCCCTCCACTTT

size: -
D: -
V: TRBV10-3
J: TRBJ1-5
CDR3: CAISEIRGSNQPQHF
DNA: TGTGCCATCAGTGAGATACGAGGTAGCAATCAGCCCCAGCATTTT

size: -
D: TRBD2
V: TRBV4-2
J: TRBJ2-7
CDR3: CASSERLAENTYEQYF
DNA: TGTGCCAGCAGCGAGAGACTAGCGGAGAACACCTACGAGCAGTACTTC

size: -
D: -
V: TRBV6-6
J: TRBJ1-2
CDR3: CASSQDNYGYTF
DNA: TGTGCCAGCAGCCAGGATAACTATGGCTACACCTTC

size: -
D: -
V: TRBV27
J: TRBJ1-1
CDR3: CASRAGFSEAFF
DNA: TGTGCCAGCAGGGCAGGGTTCTCTGAAGCTTTCTTT

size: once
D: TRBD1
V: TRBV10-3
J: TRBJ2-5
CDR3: CAIRGQDQETQYF
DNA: TGTGCCATCAGAGGACAGGACCAAGAGACCCAGTACTTC

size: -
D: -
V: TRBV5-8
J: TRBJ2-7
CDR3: CASFTSFGTPYEQYF
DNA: TGTGCCAGCTTCACTTCTTTTGGGACACCCTACGAGCAGTACTTC

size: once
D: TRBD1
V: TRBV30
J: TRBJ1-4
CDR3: CAWTRTGSNEKLFF
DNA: TGTGCCTGGACTCGGACAGGGTCTAATGAAAAACTGTTTTTT

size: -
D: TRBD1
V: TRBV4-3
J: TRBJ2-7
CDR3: CASSHRTGGQNEQYF
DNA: TGCGCCAGCAGCCATAGGACAGGGGGCCAGAACGAGCAGTACTTC

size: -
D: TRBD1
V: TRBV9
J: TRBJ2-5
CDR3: CASSVTPQGTETQYF
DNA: TGTGCCAGCAGCGTTACACCACAGGGGACGGAGACCCAGTACTTC

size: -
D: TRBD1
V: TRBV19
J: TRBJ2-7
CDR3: CASSPLGDRGRHEQYF
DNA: TGTGCCAGTAGCCCCCTCGGAGACAGGGGGCGCCACGAGCAGTACTTC

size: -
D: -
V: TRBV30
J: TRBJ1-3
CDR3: CAWSVLGAYSGNTIYF
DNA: TGTGCCTGGAGTGTACTGGGAGCTTACTCTGGAAACACCATATATTTT

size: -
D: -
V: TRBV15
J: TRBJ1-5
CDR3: CATSRAPAGHQPQHF
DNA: TGTGCCACCAGCAGAGCACCTGCAGGGCATCAGCCCCAGCATTTT

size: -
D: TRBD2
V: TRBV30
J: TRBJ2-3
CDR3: CAWSVRAGGSDTQYF
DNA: TGTGCCTGGAGTGTGAGGGCGGGGGGGTCAGATACGCAGTATTTT

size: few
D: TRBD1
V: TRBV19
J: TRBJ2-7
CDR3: CASSIRPPGTGTYEQYF
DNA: TGTGCCAGTAGTATTAGACCCCCCGGGACAGGAACCTACGAGCAGTACTTC

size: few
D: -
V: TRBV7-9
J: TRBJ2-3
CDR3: CASSPKTADTQYF
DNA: TGTGCCAGCAGCCCCAAGACTGCAGATACGCAGTATTTT

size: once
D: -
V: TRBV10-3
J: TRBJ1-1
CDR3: CAISGTGRTTEAFF
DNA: TGTGCCATCAGTGGAACAGGGCGAACCACTGAAGCTTTCTTT

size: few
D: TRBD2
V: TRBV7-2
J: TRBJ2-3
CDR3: CASSPLAGGGTDTQYF
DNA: TGTGCCAGCAGCCCATTAGCGGGGGGGGGCACAGATACGCAGTATTTT

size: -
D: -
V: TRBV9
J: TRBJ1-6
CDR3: CASSVTPSSYNSPLHF
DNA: TGTGCCAGCAGCGTGACGCCTAGCTCCTATAATTCACCCCTCCACTTT